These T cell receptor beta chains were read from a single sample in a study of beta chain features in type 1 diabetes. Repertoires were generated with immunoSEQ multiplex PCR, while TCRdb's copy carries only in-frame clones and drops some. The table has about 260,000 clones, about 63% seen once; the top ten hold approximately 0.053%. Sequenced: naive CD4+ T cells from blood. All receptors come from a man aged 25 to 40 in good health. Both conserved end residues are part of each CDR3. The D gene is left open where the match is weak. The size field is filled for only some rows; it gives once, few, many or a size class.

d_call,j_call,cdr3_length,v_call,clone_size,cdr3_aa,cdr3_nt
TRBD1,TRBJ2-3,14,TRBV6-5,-,CASSDRGGTDTQYF,TGTGCCAGCAGTGACAGGGGTGGCACAGATACGCAGTATTTT
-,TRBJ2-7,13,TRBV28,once,CASSLGLAYEQYF,TGTGCCAGCAGTTTAGGTTTAGCCTACGAGCAGTACTTC
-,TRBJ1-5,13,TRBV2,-,CASSYDSNQPQHF,TGTGCCAGCAGTTACGACAGCAATCAGCCCCAGCATTTT
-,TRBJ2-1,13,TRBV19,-,CASSTAGYNEQFF,TGTGCCAGTAGCACCGCAGGGTACAATGAGCAGTTCTTC
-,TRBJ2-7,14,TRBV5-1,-,CASNLDNSNYEQYF,TGCGCCAGCAATTTGGATAATTCCAACTACGAGCAGTACTTC
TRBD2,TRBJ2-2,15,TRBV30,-,CAWSQVAGVSGELFF,TGTGCCTGGAGTCAGGTAGCGGGGGTATCCGGGGAGCTGTTTTTT
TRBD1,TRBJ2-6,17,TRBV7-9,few,CASSPGQAFSGANVLTF,TGTGCCAGCAGCCCGGGACAGGCCTTCTCTGGGGCCAACGTCCTGACTTTC
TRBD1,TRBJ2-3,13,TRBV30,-,CAWRTGGTDTQYF,TGTGCCTGGAGAACAGGGGGCACAGATACGCAGTATTTT
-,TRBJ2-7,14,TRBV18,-,CASSQRTGAYEQYF,TGTGCCAGCTCACAACGGACCGGGGCCTACGAGCAGTACTTC
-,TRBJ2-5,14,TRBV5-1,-,CASSLAHGEFGQYF,TGCGCCAGCAGCTTGGCCCACGGAGAATTCGGCCAGTACTTC
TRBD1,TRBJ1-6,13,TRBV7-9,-,CASSITGDSPLHF,TGTGCCAGCAGCATTACAGGGGATTCACCCCTCCACTTT
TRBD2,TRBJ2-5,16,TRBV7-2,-,CASSPAWRGGQETQYF,TGTGCCAGCAGTCCTGCTTGGCGGGGGGGTCAAGAGACCCAGTACTTC
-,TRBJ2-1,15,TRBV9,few,CASSVGWHSGNEQFF,TGTGCCAGCAGCGTAGGTTGGCATAGCGGCAATGAGCAGTTCTTC
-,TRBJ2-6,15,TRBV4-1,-,CASSLSVAGANVLTF,TGCGCCAGCAGCCTATCGGTTGCGGGGGCCAACGTCCTGACTTTC
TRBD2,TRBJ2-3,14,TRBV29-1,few,CSVVAGGITDTQYF,TGCAGCGTTGTTGCGGGAGGGATCACAGATACGCAGTATTTT
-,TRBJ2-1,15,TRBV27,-,CASSLRTGAYNEQFF,TGTGCCAGCAGTCTCCGGACTGGAGCCTACAATGAGCAGTTCTTC
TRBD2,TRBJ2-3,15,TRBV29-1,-,CSVVSSGSSTDTQYF,TGCAGCGTTGTGTCTAGCGGGAGTAGCACAGATACGCAGTATTTT
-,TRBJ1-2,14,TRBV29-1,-,CSVEPVAGAGGYTF,TGCAGCGTTGAACCGGTCGCAGGGGCGGGTGGCTACACCTTC
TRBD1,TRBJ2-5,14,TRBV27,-,CASSLRTGKETQYF,TGTGCCAGCAGTTTACGGACAGGGAAGGAGACCCAGTACTTC
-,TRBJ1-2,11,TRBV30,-,CAWSGSYGYTF,TGTGCCTGGAGTGGTAGCTATGGCTACACCTTC
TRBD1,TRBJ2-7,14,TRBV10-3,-,CAISRTGVSYEQYF,TGTGCCATCAGCCGGACAGGGGTCTCCTACGAGCAGTACTTC
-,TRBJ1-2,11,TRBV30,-,CAWSLTRGYTF,TGTGCCTGGAGTCTTACGCGAGGCTACACCTTC
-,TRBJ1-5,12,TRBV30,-,CAWSVLNQPQHF,TGTGCCTGGAGTGTACTAAATCAGCCCCAGCATTTT
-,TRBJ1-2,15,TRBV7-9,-,CASSPGSQGEYGYTF,TGTGCCAGCAGCCCAGGCAGCCAGGGAGAATATGGCTACACCTTC
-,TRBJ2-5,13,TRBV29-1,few,CSVGTLTQETQYF,TGCAGCGTTGGTACTCTAACCCAAGAGACCCAGTACTTC
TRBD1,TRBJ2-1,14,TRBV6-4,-,CATKPGQGNNEQFF,TGTGCCACCAAACCGGGACAGGGGAACAATGAGCAGTTCTTC
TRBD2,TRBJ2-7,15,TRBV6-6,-,CASSPPSGTVSEQYF,TGTGCCAGCAGTCCCCCTAGCGGGACGGTTTCCGAGCAGTACTTC
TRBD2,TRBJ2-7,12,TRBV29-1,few,CSVSSGTYEQYF,TGCAGCGTTAGTAGCGGGACCTACGAGCAGTACTTC
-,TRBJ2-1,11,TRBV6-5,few,CASSYLFSQFF,TGTGCCAGCAGTTACCTTTTCTCACAGTTCTTC
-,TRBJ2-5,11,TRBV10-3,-,CAISDLETQYF,TGTGCCATCAGTGATTTGGAGACCCAGTACTTC
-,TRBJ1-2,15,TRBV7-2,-,CASSLGTWVADGYTF,TGTGCCAGCAGCTTAGGAACATGGGTGGCAGATGGCTACACCTTC
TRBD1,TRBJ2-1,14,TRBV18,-,CASSPSTGNNEQFF,TGTGCCAGCTCACCATCGACAGGGAACAATGAGCAGTTCTTC
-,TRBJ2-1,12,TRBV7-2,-,CASSLAWDEQFF,TGTGCCAGCAGCTTGGCCTGGGATGAGCAGTTCTTC
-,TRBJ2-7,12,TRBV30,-,CAWSGSAYEQYF,TGTGCCTGGAGTGGGTCAGCCTACGAGCAGTACTTC
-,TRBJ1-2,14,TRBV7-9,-,CASTPSEGNYGYTF,TGTGCCAGCACCCCGTCCGAGGGAAACTATGGCTACACCTTC
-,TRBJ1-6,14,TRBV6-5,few,CASSQTRGSSPLHF,TGTGCCAGCAGTCAGACTCGGGGGAGTTCACCCCTCCACTTT
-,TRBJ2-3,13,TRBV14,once,CASSPRRTDTQYF,TGTGCCAGCAGCCCCAGACGGACAGATACGCAGTATTTT
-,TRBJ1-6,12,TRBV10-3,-,CAIRGDNSPLHF,TGTGCCATCAGGGGAGATAATTCACCCCTCCACTTT
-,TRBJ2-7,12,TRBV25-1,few,CASSEFTLEQYF,TGTGCCAGCAGTGAGTTCACCCTCGAGCAGTACTTC
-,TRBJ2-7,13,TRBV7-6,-,CASSFDRLSEQYF,TGTGCCAGCAGCTTTGATAGACTGAGCGAGCAGTACTTC
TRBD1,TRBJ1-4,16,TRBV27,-,CASRRQGAGDGEKLFF,TGTGCCAGCAGGCGACAGGGGGCAGGAGATGGTGAAAAACTGTTTTTT
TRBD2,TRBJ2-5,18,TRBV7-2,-,CASSVRLAGALGQETQYF,TGTGCCAGCAGCGTTCGACTAGCGGGGGCCCTCGGCCAAGAGACCCAGTACTTC